Listed here are 24 T cell receptor beta chains from one sample, sequenced in a study of blood T cells in healthy people across ages. A second roughly 7 to 11 cycle PCR used barcoded and J-beta primers. TCRdb reprocessed the 5' RACE reads via MiXCR and lists one record per CDR3 protein. This sample has fewer than 2 million distinct CDR3 sequences, with around 40% found just once. Sequencing was done on a sample of blood. The source of these receptors is a human donor in good health.

The chain carries TRBV5-4 and TRBJ2-3; D may be TRBD2 (7 bases). The CDR3 has 14 residues. Germline V gene lookup returns CDR1 SGHNT and CDR2 YYREEE (reference sequence). Trimming took off 2 bases at V and 4 bases at J, with 11 bases between the two ends. CDR3 sequence: CASSFKGGSDTQYF. The CDR3 DNA follows: TGTGCCAGCAGCTTCAAGGGGGGGTCAGATACGCAGTATTTT.

This clonotype was recorded a few times. The chain joins TRBV18 to TRBJ2-7; D is undetermined. The assigned J gene may be wrong: the sequence end matches TRBJ2-4 better. This CDR3 has 14 amino acids. The germline CDR1 and CDR2 sequences are KGHSH and LQKENI. DNA of the CDR3: TGTGCCAGCTCACCCCCAAAACTCGAAAACATTCAGTACTTC. This gives the protein CASSPPKLENIQYF.

The rearrangement uses TRBV6-2 or TRBV6-3 and TRBJ2-1; TRBD1 agrees at 7 bases. The junction had 10 bases not matched to a gene; V was cut back by 8 bases and J by 3 bases. CDR3 length: 15 residues. From germline, CDR1 is MNHEY and CDR2 SVGEGT. CDR3 coding DNA: TGTGCCAGCGCCCCTAGGAACAGGGGCTACAATGAGCAGTTCTTC. It encodes CASAPRNRGYNEQFF.

V is TRBV28 and J is TRBJ1-1; 9 bases line up with TRBD1. With V trimmed by 4 bases and J by 4 bases, 7 bases remained unmatched. This CDR3 has 15 amino acids. The germline CDR1 and CDR2 sequences are MDHEN and SYDVKM. The CDR3 DNA reads as TGTGCCAGCAGTTCTCCGGCGACAGGGGGCACTGAAGCTTTCTTT. Protein: CASSSPATGGTEAFF.

A few counts support this clonotype. This chain links TRBV4-3 with TRBJ2-3; D perhaps matches TRBD1 (6 bases). CDR3 size: 13 residues. Germline V gene data show CDR1 as LGHNA and CDR2 as YSLEER. Trimming cost V 3 bases and J 4 bases, with 8 bases left between them. CDR3 sequence (DNA): TGCGCCAGCAGCCATGAGGGGGCAGATACGCAGTATTTT. Protein sequence: CASSHEGADTQYF.

There are a few counts of this clonotype. The chain employs TRBV20-1 and TRBJ2-1; TRBD2 agrees at 9 bases. CDR3 length: 16 residues. Trimming at V came to 6 bases and at J to 9 bases, leaving 18 bases not matched to a gene. From germline, CDR1 is DFQATT and CDR2 SNEGSKA (reference sequence). The CDR3 loop reads CSAQMLMAGGRGEQFF. In DNA, the CDR3 is TGCAGTGCGCAGATGCTGATGGCGGGGGGGCGCGGTGAGCAGTTCTTC.

V and J are TRBV7-9 and TRBJ2-3, with 13 bases lining up with TRBD2. The CDR3 is 15 residues long. Losses at the gene ends were 5 bases for V and 9 bases for J; bases not matched to a gene: 8. CDR1 is SEHNR, CDR2 FQNEAQ, per germline (reference sequence). CDR3 bases: TGTGCCAGCAGCCCTACTAGCGGGGGGGCTAGCACGCAGTATTTT. Its translation: CASSPTSGGASTQYF. The complete variable domain, with remaining parts taken from reference TRBV7-9 and TRBJ2-3, reads DTGVSQNPRHKITKRGQNVTFRCDPISEHNRLYWYRQTLGQGPEFLTYFQNEAQLEKSRLLSDRFSAERPKGSFSTLEIQRTEQGDSAMYLCASSPTSGGASTQYFGPGTRLTVL.

To note about this clonotype: At one end the junction does not follow the germline gene, possibly because of a read error. The chain links TRBV20-1 to TRBJ1-5; no clear D. The CDR3 has 14 amino acids. Germline V gives CDR1 DFQATT, CDR2 SNEGSKA (reference sequence). The CDR3 reads CSARREGSSQPQHF. CDR3 bases: TGCAGTGCTAGGCGTGAAGGAAGCAGTCAGCCCCAGCATTTT.

The chain uses TRBV28 and TRBJ2-1; D is perhaps TRBD1 (6 bases). The V gene's germline CDR1 is MDHEN and CDR2 SYDVKM. The CDR3 spans 15 residues. V was cut by 3 bases and J by 10 bases, with 19 bases left in between. The CDR3 reads CASSFQGSRAYEQFF. The DNA for the CDR3 is TGTGCCAGCAGTTTTCAGGGGTCCAGGGCCTACGAGCAGTTCTTC.

This clonotype turned up a few times. This chain links TRBV18 with TRBJ2-1; D not resolved. The CDR3 runs 15 residues. Trimming removed 8 bases from V and 0 bases from J, with 14 bases in between. The germline V gene encodes CDR1 KGHSH and CDR2 LQKENI. This CDR3 reads CASNLDVRSYNEQFF. The CDR3, as DNA: TGTGCCAGCAACCTGGACGTACGCTCCTACAATGAGCAGTTCTTC.

The chain combines TRBV20-1 with TRBJ2-3; D perhaps matches TRBD2 (6 bases). The V gene lost 4 bases and the J gene lost 0 bases, with 11 bases spanning the gap. Germline-derived CDR1 and CDR2 are DFQATT and SNEGSKA (reference sequence). The CDR3 is made up of 14 amino acids. CDR3 protein: CSAMRDPSTDTQYF. CDR3 sequence (DNA): TGCAGTGCTATGCGGGACCCTAGCACAGATACGCAGTATTTT.

This clonotype came up a few times. This chain links TRBV29-1 with TRBJ1-2, with D unclear. V shed 8 bases and J shed 5 bases, with 21 bases lying between them. CDR3 length: 14 amino acids. Germline V CDR1 and CDR2: SQVTM, ANQGSEA. CDR3 bases: TGCAGCACCCATTCGGCAGACTCGCCTTATGGCTACACCTTC. Translation: CSTHSADSPYGYTF.

V gene TRBV6-2 or TRBV6-3 combines with J gene TRBJ2-5, with TRBD1 as a possible D gene (5 bases). The better agreement between TRBJ2-7 and the DNA end casts doubt on the J call. CDR3 length: 14 residues. CDR1 is MNHEY and CDR2 is SVGEGT in the germline V gene. CDR3 sequence reads: CASTPTAVFSEQYF. Here the CDR3 DNA reads TGTGCCAGCACTCCGACAGCCGTCTTCTCCGAGCAGTACTTC.

This clonotype turned up a few times. CDR3 amino acids: CSVSKGASGEKLFF. In DNA form, the CDR3 reads TGCAGCGTGTCGAAGGGGGCCAGTGGTGAAAAACTGTTTTTT. The V call is TRBV29-1, the J call TRBJ1-4, with 7 positions matching TRBD1. Looked up from germline, CDR1 is SQVTM and CDR2 is ANQGSEA. Trimming at V came to 6 bases and at J to 7 bases, leaving 11 bases not matched to a gene. This CDR3 has 14 residues.

The chain uses TRBV29-1 and TRBJ2-7, with D perhaps matching TRBD1 or TRBD2 (5 bases each). Germline lookup yields CDR1 SQVTM and CDR2 ANQGSEA. V shed 5 bases and J shed 0 bases, with 14 bases lying between them. The CDR3 runs 14 residues. The CDR3 DNA reads TGCAGCGTTTTAGGGGACGACGGCTCCTACGAGCAGTACTTC. Amino acid sequence: CSVLGDDGSYEQYF.

V and J are TRBV12-3 or TRBV12-4 and TRBJ2-1, with D perhaps matching TRBD2 (5 bases). This CDR3 has 14 amino acids. V was pared by 3 bases and J by 5 bases, with 11 bases between. The CDR3: CASSFSGLNNEQFF. The DNA of the CDR3 is TGTGCCAGCAGTTTCTCCGGACTGAACAATGAGCAGTTCTTC.

The genes are TRBV20-1 and TRBJ1-2; perhaps TRBD1 as D (5 bases). CDR1 and CDR2 from the germline V gene are DFQATT and SNEGSKA (reference sequence). This CDR3 has 14 residues. Trimming pared 0 bases from V and 0 bases from J, leaving 8 bases between. The chain's CDR3 is CSARDRGSNYGYTF. CDR3 coding DNA: TGCAGTGCTAGAGATCGGGGCTCTAACTATGGCTACACCTTC.

The rearrangement uses TRBV4-1 and TRBJ1-5, with D possibly matching TRBD1 (5 bases). The V and J ends lost 1 base and 9 bases respectively, with 16 bases between them. Germline CDR1 and CDR2: MGHRA and YSYEKL. This CDR3 spans 15 amino acids. The CDR3 here is CASSQGPAGSLPQHF. DNA for the CDR3: TGCGCCAGCAGCCAAGGGCCGGCAGGGAGTTTGCCCCAGCATTTT.

The chain combines TRBV7-9 with TRBJ2-5; 7 nucleotides agree with TRBD1. Germline V CDR1 and CDR2: SEHNR, FQNEAQ (reference sequence). Unmatched junction bases numbered 13, after V lost 8 bases and J lost 4 bases. The CDR3 is made up of 15 amino acids. The DNA for the CDR3 is TGTGCCAGCGAGGAATTCGGGACAGCGCGAGAGACCCAGTACTTC. As protein: CASEEFGTARETQYF.

The chain uses TRBV12-5 and TRBJ2-5; 8 bases align to TRBD1. The closer fit of TRBJ2-7 to the DNA end suggests the J call may be wrong. The length of the CDR3 is 16 residues. Germline loops: CDR1 LGHNT, CDR2 FRNRAP. CDR3 loop: CASGLVLLDRASEQYF. CDR3 sequence (DNA): TGTGCTAGTGGTTTGGTCCTATTGGACAGGGCAAGCGAGCAGTACTTC.

This sequence joins TRBV7-9 and TRBJ1-1, with D possibly TRBD1 on 5 matching bases. Germline CDR1 SEHNR, CDR2 FQNEAQ (reference sequence). Between the trimmed V and J ends, which lost 0 bases and 1 base, there was a span of 15 bases. The CDR3 extends over 17 amino acids. CDR3 bases: TGTGCCAGCAGCTTAGCCTCGGACAAGAGGACGAACACTGAAGCTTTCTTT. Amino acid sequence: CASSLASDKRTNTEAFF.

This clonotype came up a few times. The gene calls are TRBV27 and TRBJ2-7; tentatively, D is TRBD1 (6 bases). CDR1 and CDR2 (germline): MNHEY, SMNVEV (reference sequence). The CDR3 has 14 residues. V gave up 5 bases and J gave up 2 bases, with 13 bases separating them. The DNA of the CDR3 is TGTGCCAGCAGTCATGTACAGGGCGCCTACGAGCAGTACTTC. Amino acid sequence: CASSHVQGAYEQYF.

This chain links TRBV24-1 with TRBJ2-5; TRBD1 aligns across 10 bases. Germline V gives CDR1 KGHDR, CDR2 SFDVKD. The CDR3 is 15 residues long. After removal of 3 bases from V and 5 bases from J, the junction contained 5 bases not matched to a gene. The DNA of the CDR3 is TGTGCCACCAGTGATGGGACAGGGGCTCGGGAGACCCAGTACTTC. This encodes CATSDGTGARETQYF.

V and J are TRBV6-5 and TRBJ2-6; 10 bases align to TRBD1. V was pared by 4 bases and J by 1 base, with 7 bases of the junction left unmatched. The CDR3 contains 18 residues. Germline V gene lookup returns CDR1 MNHEY and CDR2 SVGAGI. DNA of the CDR3: TGTGCCAGCAGTTGCGGGGGACAGGGGAGATCTGGGGCCAACGTCCTGACTTTC. Its protein is CASSCGGQGRSGANVLTF.